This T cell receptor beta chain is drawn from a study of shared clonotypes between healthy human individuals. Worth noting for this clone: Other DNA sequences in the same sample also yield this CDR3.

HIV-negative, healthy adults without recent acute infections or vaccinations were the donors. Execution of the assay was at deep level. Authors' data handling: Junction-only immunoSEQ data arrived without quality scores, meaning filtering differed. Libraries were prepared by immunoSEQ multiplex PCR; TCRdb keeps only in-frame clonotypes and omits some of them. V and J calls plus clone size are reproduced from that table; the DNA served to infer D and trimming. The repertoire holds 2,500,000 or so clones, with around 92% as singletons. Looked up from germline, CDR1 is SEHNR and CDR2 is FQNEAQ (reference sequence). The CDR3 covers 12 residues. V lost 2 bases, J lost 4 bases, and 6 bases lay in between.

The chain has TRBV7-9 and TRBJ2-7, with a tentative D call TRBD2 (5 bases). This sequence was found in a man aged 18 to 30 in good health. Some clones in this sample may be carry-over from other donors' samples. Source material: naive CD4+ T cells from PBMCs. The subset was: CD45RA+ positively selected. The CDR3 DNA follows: TGTGCCAGCAGCTTACGGGGTTACGAGCAGTACTTC. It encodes CASSLRGYEQYF.